Below are 32 T cell receptor beta chains sequenced from a single sample in a study of T cell responses to AZD1222 COVID-19 vaccine. The table came from immunoSEQ multiplex PCR; TCRdb's copy has only in-frame clones and leaves some out. The data show about 150,000 clones, with around 90% seen just once and 7% to 9% held by the top ten. Material: peripheral blood, obtained 28 days after the second dose of the MenACWY control vaccine. The receptors stem from an adult who received the MenACWY meningococcal vaccine as a control.

The V and J genes are TRBV7-2 and TRBJ2-3, with no clear D. Germline-derived CDR1 and CDR2 are SGHTA and FQGNSA. The CDR3 is 13 amino acids. V lost 5 bases and J 2 bases, leaving 8 bases between the germline ends. The DNA for the CDR3 is TGTGCCAGCAGCGGGCAGTACACAGATACGCAGTATTTT. This codes for CASSGQYTDTQYF.

V gene TRBV7-9 combines with J gene TRBJ2-5; no clear D. The CDR3 totals 15 residues. Germline CDR1 SEHNR, CDR2 FQNEAQ (reference sequence). The V end was cut by 5 bases, the J end by 3 bases, with 16 bases between. The CDR3 here is CASSQELQFKETQYF. For the CDR3, the DNA is TGTGCCAGCAGCCAGGAGTTGCAATTTAAAGAGACCCAGTACTTC.

The rearrangement joins TRBV15 to TRBJ2-7; no reliable D call. V was clipped by 0 bases and J by 1 base, with 7 bases between them. Germline V gene data show CDR1 as LNHNV and CDR2 as YYDKDF (reference sequence). The CDR3 covers 14 residues. As DNA, the CDR3 is TGTGCCACCAGCAGAGATCTGGAGTCCTACGAGCAGTACTTC. This sequence encodes CATSRDLESYEQYF.

This sequence joins TRBV3-1 (or the pseudogene TRBV3-2) and TRBJ2-1, with 10 bases matching TRBD1. Trimming at V came to 4 bases and at J to 0 bases, leaving 9 bases not matched to a gene. The CDR3 is made up of 18 amino acids. The germline CDR1 and CDR2 sequences are LGHDT and YNNKEL (reference sequence). CDR3 sequence: CASSPTGGRMSSYNEQFF. The CDR3 region has the DNA TGTGCCAGCAGCCCGACAGGGGGCCGTATGAGCTCCTACAATGAGCAGTTCTTC.

This clone is a singleton in its sample. V gene TRBV27 combines with J gene TRBJ1-6; TRBD1 matches at 8 bases. The CDR3 covers 13 residues. The germline gives CDR1 MNHEY, CDR2 SMNVEV (reference sequence). V trimming: 5 bases; J trimming: 10 bases; junction bases outside the gene matches: 4. The CDR3 protein is CASSRTGSSPLHF. DNA of the CDR3: TGTGCCAGCAGTCGGACAGGGTCGTCACCCCTCCACTTT.

The chain combines TRBV28 with TRBJ2-2, with a possible D match to TRBD2 (5 bases). The CDR3 spans 16 residues. Trimming stripped 2 bases from V and 6 bases from J, with 16 bases between. Germline-derived CDR1 and CDR2 are MDHEN and SYDVKM. This CDR3 reads CASSLVGSLWAGELFF. The CDR3 bases are TGTGCCAGCAGTTTAGTGGGGAGTTTGTGGGCCGGGGAGCTGTTTTTT.

Comments on this clone: An end of the junction does not agree with germline; a read error may underlie this. The rearrangement joins TRBV18 to TRBJ1-6; tentative D call: TRBD1 (5 bases). CDR1 is KGHSH, CDR2 LQKENI, per germline. This CDR3 spans 17 amino acids. CDR3 residues: CASSPQETGPHTYRGVF. In DNA form, the CDR3 reads TGTGCCAGCTCACCACAGGAGACGGGACCTCACACCTATAGGGGCGTCTTT.

This sequence joins TRBV30 and TRBJ1-5; TRBD1 is a possible D gene (6 bases). Trimming removed 3 bases at V and 0 bases at J, with 18 bases between. The CDR3 sequence is 17 residues long. Germline V gene lookup returns CDR1 GTSNPN and CDR2 SVGIG (reference sequence). The CDR3 loop reads CAWSPLRTEYSNQPQHF. The CDR3 DNA follows: TGTGCCTGGAGCCCCCTCCGGACAGAATATAGCAATCAGCCCCAGCATTTT.

This rearrangement joins TRBV12-3 or TRBV12-4 to TRBJ1-2; D remains unclear. Trimming took 2 bases from V and 3 from J, leaving 4 bases between them. This CDR3 is 12 amino acids long. The CDR3 loop reads CASSLSDYGYTF. The CDR3 region has the DNA TGTGCCAGCAGTTTAAGCGACTATGGCTACACCTTC.

V gene TRBV7-9 combines with J gene TRBJ1-1, with D perhaps TRBD1 (5 bases). Germline V gene data show CDR1 as SEHNR and CDR2 as FQNEAQ (reference sequence). V shed 3 bases and J shed 4 bases, with 12 bases lying between them. This CDR3 contains 14 residues. The DNA for the CDR3 is TGTGCCAGCAGCTTGTCTCGGGGGGGCACTGAAGCTTTCTTT. Encoded protein: CASSLSRGGTEAFF.

V usage is TRBV2 and J usage is TRBJ1-2; D gene unclear. This CDR3 region has 14 residues. Trimming stripped 6 bases from V and 2 bases from J, with 13 bases between. Germline CDR1 reads SNHLY; CDR2 reads FYNNEI. In nucleotides, the CDR3 is TGTGCCAGCAGCCCGACGAGGGAAAACTATGGCTACACCTTC. This sequence encodes CASSPTRENYGYTF.

The gene calls are TRBV11-2 and TRBJ2-5; 10 bases map to TRBD2. The germline CDR1 and CDR2 sequences are SGHAT and FQNNGV. The CDR3 covers 19 residues. V was pared by 1 base and J by 3 bases, with 14 bases of the junction left unmatched. CDR3 nucleotides: TGTGCCAGCAGCTTAGCGGTCTTGGCTAGCGGGAGTTTGGAAGAGACCCAGTACTTC. This encodes CASSLAVLASGSLEETQYF.

J is TRBJ2-5 and V is TRBV4-3; the D gene could be TRBD1 or TRBD2 (5 bases each). The V gene's germline CDR1 is LGHNA and CDR2 YSLEER. The CDR3 consists of 15 residues. V shed 6 bases and J shed 5 bases, with 19 bases lying between them. CDR3 DNA: TGCGCCAGCAGTGCGTTTATGGGGGTGAGTGAGACCCAGTACTTC. This gives the protein CASSAFMGVSETQYF.

This clone was detected once. The chain is built from TRBV2 and TRBJ1-5; the match to TRBD1 covers 7 bases. CDR3 length equals 16 residues. Germline CDR1 SNHLY, CDR2 FYNNEI. Trimming at V came to 6 bases and at J to 2 bases, leaving 10 bases not matched to a gene. The CDR3 bases are TGTGCCAGCAGAGATGGACAGGCCCTCGGCAATCAGCCCCAGCATTTT. It yields the protein CASRDGQALGNQPQHF.

V and J are TRBV7-6 and TRBJ2-5; TRBD1 or TRBD2 may be the D gene (5 bases each). Germline V lookup: CDR1 SGHVS, CDR2 FNYEAQ. V lost 1 base to trimming and J lost 4 bases, with 10 bases between them. The CDR3 contains 14 residues. The DNA of the CDR3 is TGTGCCAGCAGCTTAGGTCCCGGGGCAGAGACCCAGTACTTC. Its protein is CASSLGPGAETQYF.

The V call is TRBV7-9, the J call TRBJ1-2; 12 positions agree with TRBD1. Germline V gives CDR1 SEHNR, CDR2 FQNEAQ (reference sequence). The CDR3 has 17 residues. The trim removed 0 bases at V and 3 bases at J, leaving 5 bases unmatched. This CDR3 reads CASSLAGTGGPDYGYTF. Written as DNA, the CDR3 is TGTGCCAGCAGCTTAGCTGGGACAGGGGGCCCAGACTATGGCTACACCTTC.

The gene calls are TRBV7-2 and TRBJ1-5, with D perhaps matching TRBD1 (6 bases). V lost 5 bases, J lost 1 base, and 9 bases lay in between. Germline V gene data show CDR1 as SGHTA and CDR2 as FQGNSA. The CDR3 is 14 residues long. The CDR3 here is CASSPTGSNQPQHF. The CDR3 DNA follows: TGTGCCAGCAGCCCCACAGGGAGCAATCAGCCCCAGCATTTT.

This clone was picked up one time. The rearrangement uses TRBV2 and TRBJ2-7; D is uncertain. The CDR3 is 15 residues long. V lost 2 bases to trimming and J lost 0 bases, with 11 bases between them. Germline CDR1 SNHLY, CDR2 FYNNEI. CDR3 sequence (DNA): TGTGCCAGCAGTGAATCTACTCCAAGCTCCTACGAGCAGTACTTC. Amino acid sequence: CASSESTPSSYEQYF.

This clone was recorded only once. The J gene is TRBJ2-7, the V gene TRBV6-1; a weak D match, TRBD1 (6 bases). The CDR3 runs to 11 residues. V lost 1 base, J lost 12 bases, and 10 bases lay in between. The germline CDR1 and CDR2 sequences are MNHNS and SASEGT. CDR3 sequence (DNA): TGTGCCAGCAGTGAAGTGGGGGCGGGGTACTTC. Translation gives CASSEVGAGYF.

V and J are TRBV5-1 and TRBJ1-1, with D tentatively TRBD1 (5 bases). V was shortened by 5 bases and J by 1 base, with 15 bases between the two germline ends. This CDR3 spans 15 amino acids. Germline V lookup: CDR1 SGHRS, CDR2 YFSETQ. The CDR3 spells CASRLSVGENTEAFF. CDR3 in DNA: TGCGCCAGCAGACTGAGCGTGGGGGAGAACACTGAAGCTTTCTTT.

The CDR3 nucleotides are TGTGCCAGTAGTATAACGGCAAATAGTAATCAGCCCCAGCATTTT. Translation gives CASSITANSNQPQHF. The chain is built from TRBV19 and TRBJ1-5; unclear D gene. With 2 bases removed from V and 4 bases from J, the gap between germline ends came to 12 bases. Germline V gene data show CDR1 as LNHDA and CDR2 as SQIVND (reference sequence). This CDR3 has 15 amino acids.

The gene calls are TRBV19 and TRBJ2-2; D is undetermined. This CDR3 has 16 amino acids. CDR1 is LNHDA, CDR2 SQIVND, per germline (reference sequence). The ends were cut back, 3 bases at V and 0 bases at J, with 11 bases in the middle. In DNA form, the CDR3 reads TGTGCCAGTAGTATTATCCGGGCCTCGAACACCGGGGAGCTGTTTTTT. As protein: CASSIIRASNTGELFF.

This chain joins TRBV5-4 and TRBJ2-2, with D perhaps TRBD1 (6 bases). Germline V gene sequence: CDR1 SGHNT, CDR2 YYREEE (reference sequence). CDR3 length: 16 amino acids. The V gene lost 5 bases and the J gene lost 3 bases, with 17 bases spanning the gap. The CDR3: CASSRGGVADTGELFF. The CDR3 DNA reads TGTGCCAGCAGTCGAGGGGGAGTTGCGGACACCGGGGAGCTGTTTTTT.

V usage is TRBV19 and J usage is TRBJ2-3; D is ambiguous. The CDR3 consists of 12 residues. Germline assignment: CDR1 LNHDA and CDR2 SQIVND (reference sequence). V was pared by 5 bases and J by 3 bases, with 6 bases between. The CDR3 DNA follows: TGTGCCAGTAGTCCAGCAACAGATACGCAGTATTTT. Amino acid sequence: CASSPATDTQYF. Filled out from reference TRBV19 and TRBJ2-3, the complete variable domain reads DGGITQSPKYLFRKEGQNVTLSCEQNLNHDAMYWYRQDPGQGLRLIYYSQIVNDFQKGDIAEGYSVSREKKESFPLTVTSAQKNPTAFYLCASSPATDTQYFGPGTRLTVL.

In regard to this clone: Different DNA sequences within this sample yield the same CDR3. The V and J genes are TRBV3-1 (or the pseudogene TRBV3-2) and TRBJ2-7; tentative D call: TRBD2 (5 bases). V lost 4 bases, J lost 3 bases, and 7 bases lay in between. This CDR3 is built from 12 residues. In germline, CDR1 is LGHDT, CDR2 YNNKEL (reference sequence). The CDR3 spells CASSLRDYEQYF. CDR3 DNA: TGTGCCAGCAGCCTTCGGGACTACGAGCAGTACTTC.

The rearrangement joins TRBV6-2 or TRBV6-3 to TRBJ1-5; D is undetermined. Trimming took off 2 bases at V and 9 bases at J, with 14 bases between the two ends. The CDR3 contains 14 residues. In germline, CDR1 is MNHEY, CDR2 SVGEGT. CDR3 coding DNA: TGTGCCAGCAGTTACATAGGCAGAACCGGGCCCCAGCATTTT. Its protein is CASSYIGRTGPQHF.

The chain joins TRBV9 to TRBJ2-7; a possible D gene is TRBD2 (5 bases). The CDR3 totals 14 residues. The V gene lost 4 bases and the J gene lost 0 bases, with 11 bases spanning the gap. From germline, CDR1 is SGDLS and CDR2 YYNGEE. CDR3 protein: CASSPVGVSYEQYF. The DNA for the CDR3 is TGTGCCAGCAGCCCGGTGGGAGTCTCCTACGAGCAGTACTTC.

J is TRBJ1-6 and V is TRBV28, with TRBD1 as a possible D gene (5 bases). Germline values: CDR1 MDHEN, CDR2 SYDVKM. CDR3 length equals 18 residues. Trimming took off 5 bases at V and 4 bases at J, with 21 bases between the two ends. DNA of the CDR3: TGTGCCAGCAGTACTGTCCGGGACGGAGATCCTTATAATTCACCCCTCCACTTT. Amino acids: CASSTVRDGDPYNSPLHF.

The CDR3 spells CASSSPTSDPPQYF. As DNA, the CDR3 is TGTGCCAGCAGTTCCCCTACTAGCGACCCCCCGCAGTATTTT. The J gene is TRBJ2-3, the V gene TRBV28; 7 positions agree with TRBD2. This CDR3 is 14 amino acids long. After removal of 4 bases from V and 10 bases from J, the junction contained 11 bases not matched to a gene. Germline V lookup: CDR1 MDHEN, CDR2 SYDVKM.

This chain connects TRBV11-2 to TRBJ2-1, with D possibly called TRBD1 or TRBD2 (5 bases each). Trimming pared 2 bases from V and 10 bases from J, leaving 18 bases between. There are 15 residues in the CDR3. Per the germline V gene, CDR1 is SGHAT and CDR2 is FQNNGV. CDR3 in DNA: TGTGCCAGCAGCTTAAACCGACCACGTGGGGACGAGCAGTTCTTC. This translates into CASSLNRPRGDEQFF.

This chain links TRBV15 with TRBJ2-3, with D unclear. The CDR3 runs to 16 residues. CDR1 is LNHNV and CDR2 is YYDKDF in the germline V gene (reference sequence). Trimming left V 0 bases short and J 3 bases short, with 13 bases between. The DNA for the CDR3 is TGTGCCACCAGCAGAGATAAGGCAACCAGGACAGATACGCAGTATTTT. As protein: CATSRDKATRTDTQYF. Based on the CDR3 plus reference TRBV15 and TRBJ2-3, the full variable domain is DAMVIQNPRYQVTQFGKPVTLSCSQTLNHNVMYWYQQKSSQAPKLLFHYYDKDFNNEADTPDNFQSRRPNTSFCFLDIRSPGLGDTAMYLCATSRDKATRTDTQYFGPGTRLTVL.

V gene TRBV1 combines with J gene TRBJ1-6. TRBV1 is classified as a pseudogene. The CDR3 consists of 12 residues. The CDR3 sequence is CTSRPYNSPLHF. In DNA, the CDR3 is TGCACCAGCAGACCCTATAATTCACCCCTCCACTTT.